The clone carrying this T cell receptor beta chain appeared many times. The antigen remains undetermined. The data were obtained in a study of T cells in Graves' hyperthyroidism and ophthalmopathy. No ophthalmopathy progression within 18 months constituted stable Graves' hyperthyroidism. Those patients with uncontrolled infection, other autoimmune disease, pregnancy or lactation were excluded. PBMCs were collected from a roughly 10 ml volume of fresh peripheral blood. Study findings and constraints: Clonotypes that were expanded in thyroid above 0.001 mostly appeared in blood too.

CDR1 MNHEY and CDR2 SVGEGT come from the germline V gene. V was pared by 3 bases and J by 10 bases, with 13 bases between. This CDR3 contains 13 residues. It was RNA transcripts that yielded the amplified TCR beta CDR3 regions. Using the HTBI primer set, a first-round RT-PCR was run on the TCR CDR3. TCRdb re-called the multiplex PCR reads with MiXCR, one entry per CDR3 protein. This sample has 200,000 to 250,000 distinct CDR3 sequences, with around 18% found just once. V gene TRBV6-2 or TRBV6-3 combines with J gene TRBJ2-1; D is perhaps TRBD1 (6 bases). The material sequenced was blood. This receptor was identified in a man in his forties with Graves' hyperthyroidism. The CDR3 coding sequence is TGTGCCAGCAGTTATGCCGACAGGCGGGAGCAGTTCTTC. As protein: CASSYADRREQFF.